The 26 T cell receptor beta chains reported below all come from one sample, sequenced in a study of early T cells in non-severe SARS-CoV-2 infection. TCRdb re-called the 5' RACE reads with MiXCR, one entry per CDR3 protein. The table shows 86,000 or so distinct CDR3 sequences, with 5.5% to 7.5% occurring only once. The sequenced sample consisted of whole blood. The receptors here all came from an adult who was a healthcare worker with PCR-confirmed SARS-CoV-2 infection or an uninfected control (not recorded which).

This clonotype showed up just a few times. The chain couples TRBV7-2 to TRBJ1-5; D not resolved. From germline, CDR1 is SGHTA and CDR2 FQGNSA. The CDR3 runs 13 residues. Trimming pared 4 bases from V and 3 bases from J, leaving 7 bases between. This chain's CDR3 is CASSSWINQPQHF. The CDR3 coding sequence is TGTGCCAGCAGCTCGTGGATCAATCAGCCCCAGCATTTT.

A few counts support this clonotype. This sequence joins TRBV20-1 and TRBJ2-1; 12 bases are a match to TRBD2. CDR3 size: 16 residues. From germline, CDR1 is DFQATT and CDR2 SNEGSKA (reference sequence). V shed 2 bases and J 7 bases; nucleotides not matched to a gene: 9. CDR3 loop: CSARPASGGAWNEQFF. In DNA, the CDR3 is TGCAGTGCTAGACCGGCTAGCGGGGGGGCTTGGAATGAGCAGTTCTTC.

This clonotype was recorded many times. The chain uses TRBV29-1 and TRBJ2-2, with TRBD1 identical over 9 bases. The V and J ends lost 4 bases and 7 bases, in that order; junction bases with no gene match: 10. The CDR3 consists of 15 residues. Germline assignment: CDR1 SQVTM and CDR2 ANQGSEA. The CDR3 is CSVGSGTGFGGELFF. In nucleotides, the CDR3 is TGCAGCGTTGGATCCGGGACAGGGTTTGGCGGGGAGCTGTTTTTT.

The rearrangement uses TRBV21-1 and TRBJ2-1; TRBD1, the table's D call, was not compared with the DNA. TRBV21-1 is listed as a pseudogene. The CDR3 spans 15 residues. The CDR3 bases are TGTGCCAGCAGTCCCACAGGGTTGTTCCTCAATGAGCAGTTCTTC. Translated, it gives CASSPTGLFLNEQFF.

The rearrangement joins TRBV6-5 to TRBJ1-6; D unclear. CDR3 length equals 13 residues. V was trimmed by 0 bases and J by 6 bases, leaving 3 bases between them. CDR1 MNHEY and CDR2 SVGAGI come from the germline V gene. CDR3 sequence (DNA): TGTGCCAGCAGTTACTCGGTTAATTCACCCCTCCACTTT. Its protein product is CASSYSVNSPLHF.

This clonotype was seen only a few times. The CDR3 DNA reads as TGTGCCAGCAGCTTAGGACGGCCGACTGGCTACACCTTC. Translating gives CASSLGRPTGYTF. This chain uses TRBV7-8 with TRBJ1-2; D unresolved. V was pared by 1 base and J by 7 bases, with 10 bases between. The CDR3 has 13 amino acids. Germline assignment: CDR1 SGHVS and CDR2 FQNEAQ.

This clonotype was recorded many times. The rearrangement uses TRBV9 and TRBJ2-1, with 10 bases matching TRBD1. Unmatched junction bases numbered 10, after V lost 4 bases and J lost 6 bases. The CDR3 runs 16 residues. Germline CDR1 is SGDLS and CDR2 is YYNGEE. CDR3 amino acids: CASSSPGTGVSNEQFF. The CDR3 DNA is TGTGCCAGCAGCTCGCCCGGGACAGGGGTTAGCAATGAGCAGTTCTTC.

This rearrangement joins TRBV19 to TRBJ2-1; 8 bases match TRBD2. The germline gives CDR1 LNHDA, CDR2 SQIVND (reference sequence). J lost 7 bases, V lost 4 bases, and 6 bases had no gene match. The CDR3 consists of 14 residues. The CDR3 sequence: CASSRAGGRNEQFF. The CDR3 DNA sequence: TGTGCCAGTAGTAGGGCGGGGGGCCGAAATGAGCAGTTCTTC.

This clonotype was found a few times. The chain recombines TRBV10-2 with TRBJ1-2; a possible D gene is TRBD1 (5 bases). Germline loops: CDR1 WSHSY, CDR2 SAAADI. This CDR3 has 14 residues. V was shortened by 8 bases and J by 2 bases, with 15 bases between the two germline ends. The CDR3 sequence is CASWMRGTNYGYTF. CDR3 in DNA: TGCGCCAGCTGGATGCGGGGGACGAACTATGGCTACACCTTC.

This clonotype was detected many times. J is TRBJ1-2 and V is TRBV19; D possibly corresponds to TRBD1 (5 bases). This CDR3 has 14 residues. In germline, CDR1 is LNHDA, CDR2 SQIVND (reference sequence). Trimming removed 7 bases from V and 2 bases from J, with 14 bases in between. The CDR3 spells CASTAVRGNYGYTF. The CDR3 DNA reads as TGTGCCAGTACTGCCGTCCGGGGGAACTATGGCTACACCTTC.

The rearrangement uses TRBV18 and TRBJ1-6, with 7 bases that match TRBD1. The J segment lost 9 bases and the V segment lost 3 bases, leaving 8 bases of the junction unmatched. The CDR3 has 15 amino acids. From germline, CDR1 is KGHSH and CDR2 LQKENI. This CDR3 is CASSPATGSGSPLHF. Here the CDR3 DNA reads TGTGCCAGCTCACCCGCGACAGGGTCAGGTTCACCCCTCCACTTT.

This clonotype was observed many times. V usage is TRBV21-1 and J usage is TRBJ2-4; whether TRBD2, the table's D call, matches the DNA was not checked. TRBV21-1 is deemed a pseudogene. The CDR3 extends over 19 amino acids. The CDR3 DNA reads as TGTGCCAGCATCCAGGGTCCTAGCGGGAGGCACGCGAAGAAAAACATTCAGTACTTC. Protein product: CASIQGPSGRHAKKNIQYF.

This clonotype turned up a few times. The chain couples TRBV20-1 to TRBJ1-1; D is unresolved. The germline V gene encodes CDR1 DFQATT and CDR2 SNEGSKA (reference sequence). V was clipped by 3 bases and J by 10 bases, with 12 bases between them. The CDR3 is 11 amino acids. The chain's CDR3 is CSASGGDVAFF. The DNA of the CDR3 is TGCAGTGCTAGTGGAGGTGATGTAGCTTTCTTT.

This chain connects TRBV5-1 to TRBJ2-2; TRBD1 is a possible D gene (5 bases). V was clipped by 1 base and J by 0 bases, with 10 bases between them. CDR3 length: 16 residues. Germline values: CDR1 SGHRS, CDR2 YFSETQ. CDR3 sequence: CASSLRGSTNTGELFF. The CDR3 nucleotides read TGCGCCAGCAGCTTGAGGGGCAGCACGAACACCGGGGAGCTGTTTTTT.

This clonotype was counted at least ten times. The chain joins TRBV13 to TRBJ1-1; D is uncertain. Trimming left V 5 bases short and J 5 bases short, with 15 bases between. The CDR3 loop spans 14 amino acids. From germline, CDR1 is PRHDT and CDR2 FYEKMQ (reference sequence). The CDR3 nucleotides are TGTGCCAGCAGCACCCGTCCCGGAACGACTGAAGCTTTCTTT. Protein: CASSTRPGTTEAFF.

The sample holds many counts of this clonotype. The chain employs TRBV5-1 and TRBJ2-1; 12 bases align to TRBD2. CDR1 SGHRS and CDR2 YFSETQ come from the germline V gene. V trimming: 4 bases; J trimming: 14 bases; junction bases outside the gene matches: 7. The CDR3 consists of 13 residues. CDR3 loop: CASSLYLAGGEFF. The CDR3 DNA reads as TGCGCCAGCAGCCTTTACCTAGCGGGAGGGGAGTTCTTC.

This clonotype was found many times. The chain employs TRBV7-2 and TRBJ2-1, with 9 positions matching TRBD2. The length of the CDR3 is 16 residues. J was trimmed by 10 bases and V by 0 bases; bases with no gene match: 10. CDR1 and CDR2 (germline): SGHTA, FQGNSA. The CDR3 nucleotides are TGTGCCAGCAGCTTAGCGGGCGGGAGGGTAACTAGGGAGCAGTTCTTC. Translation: CASSLAGGRVTREQFF.

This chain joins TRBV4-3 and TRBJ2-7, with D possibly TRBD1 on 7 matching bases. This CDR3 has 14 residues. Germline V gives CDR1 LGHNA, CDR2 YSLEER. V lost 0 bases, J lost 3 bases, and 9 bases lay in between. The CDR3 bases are TGCGCCAGCAGCCAAGACAGGGGGGACTACGAGCAGTACTTC. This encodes CASSQDRGDYEQYF.

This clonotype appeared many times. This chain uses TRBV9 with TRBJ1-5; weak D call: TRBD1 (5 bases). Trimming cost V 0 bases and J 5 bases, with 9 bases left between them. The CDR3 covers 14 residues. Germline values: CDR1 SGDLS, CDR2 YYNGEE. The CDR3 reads CASSVGGYDQPQHF. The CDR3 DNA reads TGTGCCAGCAGCGTAGGGGGGTATGATCAGCCCCAGCATTTT.

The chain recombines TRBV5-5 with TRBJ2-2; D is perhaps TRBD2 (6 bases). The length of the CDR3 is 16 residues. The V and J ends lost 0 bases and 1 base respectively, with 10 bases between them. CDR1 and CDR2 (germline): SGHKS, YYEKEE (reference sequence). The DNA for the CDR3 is TGTGCCAGCAGCTTGGTCGTTAGCGGGAACACCGGGGAGCTGTTTTTT. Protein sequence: CASSLVVSGNTGELFF.

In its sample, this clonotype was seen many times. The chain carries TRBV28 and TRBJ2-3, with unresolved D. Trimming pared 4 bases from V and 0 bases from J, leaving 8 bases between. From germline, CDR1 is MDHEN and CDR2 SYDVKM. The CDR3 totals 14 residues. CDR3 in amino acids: CASSSAPSTDTQYF. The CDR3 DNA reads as TGTGCCAGCAGTTCCGCACCCAGCACAGATACGCAGTATTTT.

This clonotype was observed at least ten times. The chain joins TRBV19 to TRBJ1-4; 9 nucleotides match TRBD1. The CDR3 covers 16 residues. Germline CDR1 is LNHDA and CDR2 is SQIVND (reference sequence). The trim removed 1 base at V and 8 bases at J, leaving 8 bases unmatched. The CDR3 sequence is CASSIGRTGVGEKLFF. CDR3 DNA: TGTGCCAGTAGTATAGGCCGGACAGGGGTCGGAGAAAAACTGTTTTTT.

The CDR3, as DNA: TGTGCCATCAGTGACGACGGGGGCTACAGCACAGATACGCAGTATTTT. It yields the protein CAISDDGGYSTDTQYF. This rearrangement joins TRBV10-3 to TRBJ2-3; D may be TRBD1 or TRBD2 (6 bases each). In germline, CDR1 is ENHRY, CDR2 SYGVKD. V lost 3 bases to trimming and J lost 0 bases, with 13 bases between them. CDR3 length: 16 amino acids.

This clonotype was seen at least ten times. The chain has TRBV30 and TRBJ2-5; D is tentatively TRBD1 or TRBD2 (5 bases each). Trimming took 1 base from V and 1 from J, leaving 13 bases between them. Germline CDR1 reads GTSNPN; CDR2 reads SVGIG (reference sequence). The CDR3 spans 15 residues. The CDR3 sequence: CAWSGVRGTQETQYF. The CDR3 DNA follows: TGTGCCTGGAGTGGAGTGAGGGGTACCCAAGAGACCCAGTACTTC.

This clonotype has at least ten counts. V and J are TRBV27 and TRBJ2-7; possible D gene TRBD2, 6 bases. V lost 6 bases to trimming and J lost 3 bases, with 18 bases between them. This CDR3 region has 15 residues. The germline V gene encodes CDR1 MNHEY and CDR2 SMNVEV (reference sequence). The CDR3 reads CASREEGRAVYEQYF. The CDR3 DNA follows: TGTGCCAGCAGGGAGGAGGGCCGAGCCGTCTACGAGCAGTACTTC.

The CDR3 DNA reads TGTGCCAGCAGTTACGGGGCGGATCATGGCTACACCTTC. As protein: CASSYGADHGYTF. The J gene is TRBJ1-2, the V gene TRBV6-5; D possibly corresponds to TRBD1 (5 bases). V lost 2 bases and J 6 bases, leaving 10 bases between the germline ends. There are 13 residues in the CDR3. CDR1 and CDR2 (germline): MNHEY, SVGAGI.